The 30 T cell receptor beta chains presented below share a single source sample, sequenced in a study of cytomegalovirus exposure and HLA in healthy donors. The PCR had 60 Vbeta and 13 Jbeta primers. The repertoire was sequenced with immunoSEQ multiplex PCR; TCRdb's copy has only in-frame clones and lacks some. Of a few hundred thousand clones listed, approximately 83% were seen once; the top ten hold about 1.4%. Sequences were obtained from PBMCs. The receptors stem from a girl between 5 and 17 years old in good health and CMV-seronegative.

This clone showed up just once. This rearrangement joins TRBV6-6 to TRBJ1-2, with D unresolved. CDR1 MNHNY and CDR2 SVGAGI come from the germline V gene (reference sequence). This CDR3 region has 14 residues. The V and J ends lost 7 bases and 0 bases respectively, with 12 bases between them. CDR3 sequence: CASINLPSNYGYTF. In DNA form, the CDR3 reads TGTGCCAGCATTAATCTACCCTCTAACTATGGCTACACCTTC.

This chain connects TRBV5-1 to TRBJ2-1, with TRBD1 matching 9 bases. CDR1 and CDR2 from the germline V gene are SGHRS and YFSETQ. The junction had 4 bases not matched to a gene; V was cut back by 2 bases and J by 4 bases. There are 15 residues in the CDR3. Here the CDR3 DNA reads TGCGCCAGCAGCTTCGACAGGGGGGATTACAATGAGCAGTTCTTC. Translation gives CASSFDRGDYNEQFF.

The CDR3 nucleotides are TGTGCCAGCAGTTCTTACAGGAACAATTCACCCCTCCACTTT. Translation: CASSSYRNNSPLHF. The J gene is TRBJ1-6, the V gene TRBV27; tentative D call: TRBD1 (5 bases). Per the germline V gene, CDR1 is MNHEY and CDR2 is SMNVEV (reference sequence). This CDR3 is built from 14 residues. V lost 4 bases and J 7 bases, leaving 11 bases between the germline ends.

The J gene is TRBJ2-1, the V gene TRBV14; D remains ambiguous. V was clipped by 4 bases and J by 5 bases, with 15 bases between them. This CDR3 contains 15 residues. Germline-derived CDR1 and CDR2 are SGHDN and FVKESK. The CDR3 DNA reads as TGTGCCAGCAGCCTTTTAATCACTGCTGACAATGAGCAGTTCTTC. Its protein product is CASSLLITADNEQFF.

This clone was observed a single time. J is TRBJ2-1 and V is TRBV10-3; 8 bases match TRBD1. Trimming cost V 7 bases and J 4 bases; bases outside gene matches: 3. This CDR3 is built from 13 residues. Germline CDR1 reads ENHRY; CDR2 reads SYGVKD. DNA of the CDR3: TGTGCCATCACCGGGACAGGATACAATGAGCAGTTCTTC. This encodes CAITGTGYNEQFF.

The CDR3 reads CASSVGDSNYGYTF. Here the CDR3 DNA reads TGTGCCAGCAGCGTAGGGGACAGCAACTATGGCTACACCTTC. The chain recombines TRBV9 with TRBJ1-2, with TRBD1 matching over 7 bases. After removal of 0 bases from V and 2 bases from J, the junction contained 1 base not matched to a gene. This CDR3 contains 14 residues. Germline CDR1 SGDLS, CDR2 YYNGEE.

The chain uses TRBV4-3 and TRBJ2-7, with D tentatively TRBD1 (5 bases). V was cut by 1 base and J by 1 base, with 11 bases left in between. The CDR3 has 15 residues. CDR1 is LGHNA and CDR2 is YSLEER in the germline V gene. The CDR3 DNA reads TGCGCCAGCAGCCAAGTAGGACACGCGTCCTACGAGCAGTACTTC. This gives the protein CASSQVGHASYEQYF.

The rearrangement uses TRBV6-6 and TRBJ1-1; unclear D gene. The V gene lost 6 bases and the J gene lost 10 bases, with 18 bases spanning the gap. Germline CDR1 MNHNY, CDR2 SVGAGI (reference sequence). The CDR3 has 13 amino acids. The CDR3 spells CASSRTSGSVAFF. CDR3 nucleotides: TGTGCCAGCAGCAGAACCTCGGGAAGTGTAGCTTTCTTT.

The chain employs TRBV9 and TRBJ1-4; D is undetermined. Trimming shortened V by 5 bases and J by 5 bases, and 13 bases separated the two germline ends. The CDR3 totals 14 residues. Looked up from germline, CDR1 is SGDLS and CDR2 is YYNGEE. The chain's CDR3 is CASSDPGTNEKLFF. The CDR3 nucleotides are TGTGCCAGCAGTGATCCGGGAACAAATGAAAAACTGTTTTTT.

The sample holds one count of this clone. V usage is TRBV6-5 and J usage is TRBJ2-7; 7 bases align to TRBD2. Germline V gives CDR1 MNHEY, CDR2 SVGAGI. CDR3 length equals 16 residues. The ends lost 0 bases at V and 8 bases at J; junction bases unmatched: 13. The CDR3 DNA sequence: TGTGCCAGCAGTTACTCAACGCGGGGGACGTTCATGAAGCAGTACTTC. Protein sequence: CASSYSTRGTFMKQYF.

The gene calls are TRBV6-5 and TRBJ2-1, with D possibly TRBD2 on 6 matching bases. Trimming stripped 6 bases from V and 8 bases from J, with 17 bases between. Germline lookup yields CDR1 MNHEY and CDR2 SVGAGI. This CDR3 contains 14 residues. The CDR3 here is CASREGPAGYEQFF. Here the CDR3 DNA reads TGTGCCAGCAGGGAAGGACCCGCGGGGTATGAGCAGTTCTTC.

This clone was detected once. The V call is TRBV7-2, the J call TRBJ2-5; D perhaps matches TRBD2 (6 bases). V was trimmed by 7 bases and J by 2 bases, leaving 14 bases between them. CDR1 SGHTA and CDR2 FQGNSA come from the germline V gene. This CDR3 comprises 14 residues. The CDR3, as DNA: TGTGCCAGCATCCTGGGGCGGGAACAAGAGACCCAGTACTTC. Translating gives CASILGREQETQYF.

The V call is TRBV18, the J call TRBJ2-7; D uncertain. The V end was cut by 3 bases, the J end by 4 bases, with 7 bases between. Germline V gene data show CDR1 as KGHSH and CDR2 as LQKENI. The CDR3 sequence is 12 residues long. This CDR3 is CASSPGRYEQYF. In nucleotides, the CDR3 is TGTGCCAGCTCACCCGGCAGGTACGAGCAGTACTTC.

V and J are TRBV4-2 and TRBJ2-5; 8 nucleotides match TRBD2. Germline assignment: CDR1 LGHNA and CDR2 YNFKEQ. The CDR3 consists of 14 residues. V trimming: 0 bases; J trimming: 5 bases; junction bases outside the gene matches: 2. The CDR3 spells CASSQESGGETQYF. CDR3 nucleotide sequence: TGTGCCAGCAGCCAAGAGTCGGGGGGGGAGACCCAGTACTTC.

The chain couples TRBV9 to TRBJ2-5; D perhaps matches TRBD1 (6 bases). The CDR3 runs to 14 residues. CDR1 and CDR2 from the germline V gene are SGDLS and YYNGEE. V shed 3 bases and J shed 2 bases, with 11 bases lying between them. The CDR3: CASSAQGSQETQYF. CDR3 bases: TGTGCCAGCAGCGCACAGGGTTCTCAAGAGACCCAGTACTTC.

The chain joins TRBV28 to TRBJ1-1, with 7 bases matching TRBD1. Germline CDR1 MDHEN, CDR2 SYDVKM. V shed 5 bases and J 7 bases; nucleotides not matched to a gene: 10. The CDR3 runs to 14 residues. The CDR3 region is CASSGGDRAFEAFF. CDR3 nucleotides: TGTGCCAGCAGTGGCGGCGACAGGGCCTTTGAAGCTTTCTTT.

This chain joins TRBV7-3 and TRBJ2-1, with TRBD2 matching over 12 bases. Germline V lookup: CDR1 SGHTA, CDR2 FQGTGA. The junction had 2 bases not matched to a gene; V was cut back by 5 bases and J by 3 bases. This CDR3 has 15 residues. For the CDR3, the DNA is TGTGCCAGCAGCCGACTAGCGGGGGACTACAATGAGCAGTTCTTC. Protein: CASSRLAGDYNEQFF.

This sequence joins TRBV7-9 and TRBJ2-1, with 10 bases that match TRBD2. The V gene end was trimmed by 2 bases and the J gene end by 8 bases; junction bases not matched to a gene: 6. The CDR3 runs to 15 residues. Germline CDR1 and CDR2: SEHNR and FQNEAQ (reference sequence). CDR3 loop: CASSLSSSGRHEQFF. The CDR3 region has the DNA TGTGCCAGCAGCTTAAGCTCTAGCGGGAGACATGAGCAGTTCTTC.

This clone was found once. CDR3 protein: CASSPVAGDRQFF. The CDR3 region has the DNA TGTGCCAGCTCACCTGTAGCGGGAGATCGCCAGTTCTTC. The V and J genes are TRBV18 and TRBJ2-1, with 9 bases identical to TRBD2. The CDR3 spans 13 residues. Germline CDR1 is KGHSH and CDR2 is LQKENI. The V gene end was trimmed by 3 bases and the J gene end by 13 bases; junction bases not matched to a gene: 7.

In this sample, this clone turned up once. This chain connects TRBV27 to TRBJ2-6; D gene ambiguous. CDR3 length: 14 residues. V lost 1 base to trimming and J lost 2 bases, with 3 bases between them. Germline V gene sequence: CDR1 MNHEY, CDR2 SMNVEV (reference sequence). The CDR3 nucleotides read TGTGCCAGCAGTTTATTCACTGGGGCCAACGTCCTGACTTTC. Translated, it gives CASSLFTGANVLTF.

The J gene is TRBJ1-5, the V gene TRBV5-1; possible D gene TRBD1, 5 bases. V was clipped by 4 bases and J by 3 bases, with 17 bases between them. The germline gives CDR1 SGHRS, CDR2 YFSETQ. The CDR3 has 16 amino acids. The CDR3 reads CASSTGEGSNNQPQHF. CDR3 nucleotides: TGCGCCAGCAGCACGGGAGAGGGGTCCAACAATCAGCCCCAGCATTTT.

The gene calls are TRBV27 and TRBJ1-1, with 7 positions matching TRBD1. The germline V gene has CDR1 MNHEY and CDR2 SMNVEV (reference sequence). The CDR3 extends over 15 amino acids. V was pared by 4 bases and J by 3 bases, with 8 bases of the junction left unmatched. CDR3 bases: TGTGCCAGCAGTTCACAGGGGCGCGGAGACACTGAAGCTTTCTTT. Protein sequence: CASSSQGRGDTEAFF.

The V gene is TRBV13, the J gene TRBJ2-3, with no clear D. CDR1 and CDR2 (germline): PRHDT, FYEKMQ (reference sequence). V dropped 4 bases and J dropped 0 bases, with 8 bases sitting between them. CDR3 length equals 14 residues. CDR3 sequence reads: CASSSRQSTDTQYF. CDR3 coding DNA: TGTGCCAGCAGCTCAAGACAAAGCACAGATACGCAGTATTTT.

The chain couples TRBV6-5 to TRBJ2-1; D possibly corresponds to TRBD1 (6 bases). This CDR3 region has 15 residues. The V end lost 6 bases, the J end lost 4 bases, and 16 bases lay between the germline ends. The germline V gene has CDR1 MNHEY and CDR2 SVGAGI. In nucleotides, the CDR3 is TGTGCCAGCAGCGGACGGACAGTCCAATACAATGAGCAGTTCTTC. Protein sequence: CASSGRTVQYNEQFF.

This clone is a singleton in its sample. The CDR3, as DNA: TGCGCCAGCAGCTTGGGGGGCTCGACGCCAGGGATTGGGATCTATGGCTACACCTTC. This translates into CASSLGGSTPGIGIYGYTF. V and J are TRBV5-1 and TRBJ1-2; tentatively, D is TRBD1 (5 bases). Germline values: CDR1 SGHRS, CDR2 YFSETQ. V lost 0 bases and J 4 bases, leaving 25 bases between the germline ends. The CDR3 is 19 amino acids.

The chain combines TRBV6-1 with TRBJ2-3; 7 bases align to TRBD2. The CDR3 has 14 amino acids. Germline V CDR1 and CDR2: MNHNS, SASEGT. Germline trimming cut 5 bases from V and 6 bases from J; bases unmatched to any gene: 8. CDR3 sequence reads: CASSKPSGGDTQYF. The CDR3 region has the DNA TGTGCCAGCAGTAAGCCTTCGGGAGGTGATACGCAGTATTTT.

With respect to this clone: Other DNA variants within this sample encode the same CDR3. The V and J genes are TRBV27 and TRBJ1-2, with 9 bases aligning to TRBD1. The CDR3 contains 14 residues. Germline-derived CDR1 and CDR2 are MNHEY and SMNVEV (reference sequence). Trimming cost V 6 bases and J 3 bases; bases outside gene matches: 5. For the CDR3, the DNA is TGTGCCAGCAGGAACAGGGGGCGGGACTATGGCTACACCTTC. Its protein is CASRNRGRDYGYTF.

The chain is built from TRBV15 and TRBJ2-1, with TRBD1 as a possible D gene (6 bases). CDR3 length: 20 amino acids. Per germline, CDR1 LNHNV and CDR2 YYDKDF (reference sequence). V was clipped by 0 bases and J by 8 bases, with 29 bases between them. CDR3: CATSRDRQRQDPLLWYEQFF. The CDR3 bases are TGTGCCACCAGCAGAGATCGACAGAGACAGGACCCCCTACTTTGGTATGAGCAGTTCTTC.

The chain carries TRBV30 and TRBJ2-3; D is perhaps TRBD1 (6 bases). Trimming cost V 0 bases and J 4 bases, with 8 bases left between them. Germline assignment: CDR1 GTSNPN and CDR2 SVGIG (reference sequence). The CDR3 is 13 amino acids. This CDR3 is CAWSVQGPDTQYF. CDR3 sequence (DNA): TGTGCCTGGAGTGTACAGGGTCCAGATACGCAGTATTTT.

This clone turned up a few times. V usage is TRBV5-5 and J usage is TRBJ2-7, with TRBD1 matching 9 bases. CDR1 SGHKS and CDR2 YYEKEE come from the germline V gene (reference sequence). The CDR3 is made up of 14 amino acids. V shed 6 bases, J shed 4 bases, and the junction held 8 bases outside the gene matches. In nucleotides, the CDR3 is TGTGCCAGCACCCGACAGGGGGGTGCGTACGAGCAGTACTTC. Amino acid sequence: CASTRQGGAYEQYF. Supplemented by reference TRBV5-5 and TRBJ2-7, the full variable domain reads DAGVTQSPTHLIKTRGQQVTLRCSPISGHKSVSWYQQVLGQGPQFIFQYYEKEERGRGNFPDRFSARQFPNYSSELNVNALLLGDSALYLCASTRQGGAYEQYFGPGTRLTVT.